The 26 T cell receptor beta chains reported below all come from one sample, sequenced in a study of T cell responses to AZD1222 COVID-19 vaccine. The repertoire was sequenced with immunoSEQ multiplex PCR; TCRdb's copy has only in-frame clones and lacks some. Among about 140,000 clones listed, 90% to 95% were seen once. The material sequenced was peripheral blood, taken after recovery from COVID-19. These receptors originate from an adult who had recovered from COVID-19.

The chain joins TRBV5-1 to TRBJ2-7, with D perhaps matching TRBD1 or TRBD2 (5 bases each). The CDR3 has 18 residues. The germline V gene encodes CDR1 SGHRS and CDR2 YFSETQ. V shed 0 bases and J shed 0 bases, with 19 bases lying between them. CDR3 in amino acids: CASSLDVRLGTGSYEQYF. The CDR3 region has the DNA TGCGCCAGCAGCTTGGATGTTCGGCTTGGGACGGGCTCCTACGAGCAGTACTTC. Based on the CDR3 plus reference TRBV5-1 and TRBJ2-7, the full variable domain is KAGVTQTPRYLIKTRGQQVTLSCSPISGHRSVSWYQQTPGQGLQFLFEYFSETQRNKGNFPGRFSGRQFSNSRSEMNVSTLELGDSALYLCASSLDVRLGTGSYEQYFGPGTRLTVT.

The J gene is TRBJ1-1, the V gene TRBV3-1 (or the pseudogene TRBV3-2); 9 bases map to TRBD1. There are 14 residues in the CDR3. The germline V gene encodes CDR1 LGHDT and CDR2 YNNKEL (reference sequence). J gave up 1 base and V 8 bases, and 5 bases lay outside the gene matches. For the CDR3, the DNA is TGTGCCAGCGCCTTGACAGGGGGGAACACTGAAGCTTTCTTT. This codes for CASALTGGNTEAFF.

The CDR3 DNA follows: TGTGCCAGCAGTTCCGAGAGGAGCTCCTATAATTCACCCCTCCACTTT. Its protein is CASSSERSSYNSPLHF. The J gene is TRBJ1-6, the V gene TRBV27; no clear D gene. V gave up 4 bases and J gave up 0 bases, with 10 bases separating them. This CDR3 is 16 amino acids long. Germline V gives CDR1 MNHEY, CDR2 SMNVEV (reference sequence).

V gene TRBV3-1 (or the pseudogene TRBV3-2) combines with J gene TRBJ2-3; 12 bases map to TRBD2. The CDR3 runs 15 residues. Trimming at V came to 2 bases and at J to 4 bases, leaving 1 base not matched to a gene. Germline V CDR1 and CDR2: LGHDT, YNNKEL (reference sequence). The CDR3 sequence is CASSQLAGGPDTQYF. CDR3 nucleotide sequence: TGTGCCAGCAGCCAACTAGCGGGAGGGCCAGATACGCAGTATTTT.

The chain employs TRBV29-1 and TRBJ2-1; D not resolved. This CDR3 spans 13 amino acids. CDR1 is SQVTM and CDR2 is ANQGSEA in the germline V gene. Trimming left V 6 bases short and J 3 bases short, with 12 bases between. In nucleotides, the CDR3 is TGCAGCGTCCTCCTGTCCCTCTACAATGAGCAGTTCTTC. It translates to CSVLLSLYNEQFF.

V is TRBV2 and J is TRBJ1-1, with a weak D call TRBD1 (6 bases). The CDR3 totals 17 residues. V dropped 0 bases and J dropped 1 base, with 15 bases sitting between them. Germline CDR1 SNHLY, CDR2 FYNNEI. CDR3 coding DNA: TGTGCCAGCAGTGAAGCGCTTGGCAGGGGTAGGAACACTGAAGCTTTCTTT. The encoded protein is CASSEALGRGRNTEAFF.

V is TRBV5-1 and J is TRBJ2-5, with 9 bases aligning to TRBD1. Trimming cost V 3 bases and J 5 bases; bases outside gene matches: 8. The CDR3 length is 15 residues. Germline CDR1 reads SGHRS; CDR2 reads YFSETQ. The DNA of the CDR3 is TGCGCCAGCAGCTATGGACAGGGGTCGTCGGAGACCCAGTACTTC. Encoded protein: CASSYGQGSSETQYF.

The CDR3 DNA follows: TGTGCCAGCAGTTACGGGCGGGGCTACACAGATACGCAGTATTTT. This gives the protein CASSYGRGYTDTQYF. The chain has TRBV6-2 or TRBV6-3 and TRBJ2-3; D is possibly TRBD2 (6 bases). Germline V CDR1 and CDR2: MNHEY, SVGEGT. V shed 2 bases and J shed 2 bases, with 11 bases lying between them. This CDR3 has 15 amino acids.

In its sample, this clone was seen once. V and J are TRBV28 and TRBJ2-7; 8 bases line up with TRBD1. Losses at the gene ends were 5 bases for V and 4 bases for J; bases not matched to a gene: 13. The CDR3 is 16 amino acids. From germline, CDR1 is MDHEN and CDR2 SYDVKM. The CDR3, as DNA: TGTGCCAGCAGTCCTCCTCGACAGGGGCAAGGATACGAGCAGTACTTC. Its protein is CASSPPRQGQGYEQYF.

The V and J genes are TRBV5-1 and TRBJ1-2, with 12 bases identical to TRBD1. With 4 bases clipped from V and 8 bases from J, the junction kept 12 bases outside the gene matches. The CDR3 length is 16 residues. The germline gives CDR1 SGHRS, CDR2 YFSETQ. In DNA, the CDR3 is TGCGCCAGCAGCCCCGGGACAGGGGGCTTGGGAGAAGGCTACACCTTC. This translates into CASSPGTGGLGEGYTF.

This sequence joins TRBV9 and TRBJ2-5; D possibly corresponds to TRBD2 (5 bases). V was clipped by 3 bases and J by 2 bases, with 14 bases between them. This CDR3 is 15 amino acids long. CDR1 is SGDLS and CDR2 is YYNGEE in the germline V gene. The chain's CDR3 is CASSETSFPQETQYF. The CDR3 DNA sequence: TGTGCCAGCAGCGAAACTAGTTTCCCTCAAGAGACCCAGTACTTC. The full variable domain, rest sourced from reference TRBV9 and TRBJ2-5, is DSGVTQTPKHLITATGQRVTLRCSPRSGDLSVYWYQQSLDQGLQFLIQYYNGEERAKGNILERFSAQQFPDLHSELNLSSLELGDSALYFCASSETSFPQETQYFGPGTRLLVL.

This clone was observed a single time. The CDR3 DNA follows: TGTGCCAGCAGCCCCTTCGGACCCTCCTACGAGCAGTACTTC. Its protein product is CASSPFGPSYEQYF. The chain joins TRBV9 to TRBJ2-7; unclear D gene. Trimming took off 4 bases at V and 0 bases at J, with 11 bases between the two ends. The CDR3 contains 14 residues. Looked up from germline, CDR1 is SGDLS and CDR2 is YYNGEE.

The chain joins TRBV24-1 to TRBJ2-7, with TRBD1 matching over 7 bases. Trimming at V came to 3 bases and at J to 4 bases, leaving 5 bases not matched to a gene. CDR1 is KGHDR and CDR2 is SFDVKD in the germline V gene. The CDR3 runs to 14 residues. The chain's CDR3 is CATSDQTTGYEQYF. The CDR3 nucleotides read TGTGCCACCAGTGATCAAACGACAGGGTACGAGCAGTACTTC.

Only a few counts were recorded for this clone. The rearrangement links TRBV27 to TRBJ2-1, with TRBD2 matching 9 bases. Germline trimming cut 5 bases from V and 5 bases from J; bases unmatched to any gene: 7. CDR1 and CDR2 (germline): MNHEY, SMNVEV (reference sequence). The CDR3 is made up of 15 amino acids. In nucleotides, the CDR3 is TGTGCCAGCAGTCACCTGGCGGGAGGGAACAATGAGCAGTTCTTC. It specifies CASSHLAGGNNEQFF.

The chain combines TRBV7-9 with TRBJ2-1, with 7 bases fitting TRBD2. CDR3 length: 11 amino acids. In germline, CDR1 is SEHNR, CDR2 FQNEAQ (reference sequence). V gave up 3 bases and J gave up 15 bases; unmatched junction bases: 5. DNA for the CDR3: TGTGCCAGCAGCTTCGACCCGGGAGGGTTCTTC. It is translated as CASSFDPGGFF.

This clone was counted a single time. This sequence joins TRBV11-3 and TRBJ2-1; tentative D call: TRBD1 (5 bases). CDR3 length equals 13 residues. The ends were cut back, 6 bases at V and 6 bases at J, with 12 bases in the middle. Germline assignment: CDR1 SGHNT and CDR2 YENEEA. CDR3 sequence (DNA): TGTGCCAGCAGGTACCAGGGCTCCAATGAGCAGTTCTTC. Its protein is CASRYQGSNEQFF.

The chain employs TRBV25-1 and TRBJ1-1; D perhaps matches TRBD1 (6 bases). The germline V gene encodes CDR1 MGHDK and CDR2 SYGVNS. The CDR3 length is 14 residues. Trimming took off 1 base at V and 6 bases at J, with 12 bases between the two ends. Here the CDR3 DNA reads TGTGCCAGCAGTGAATGGGGGGCGGAGGCTGAAGCTTTCTTT. Translating gives CASSEWGAEAEAFF. Full variable domain (rest looked up from reference TRBV25-1 and TRBJ1-1): EADIYQTPRYLVIGTGKKITLECSQTMGHDKMYWYQQDPGMELHLIHYSYGVNSTEKGDLSSESTVSRIRTEHFPLTLESARPSHTSQYLCASSEWGAEAEAFFGQGTRLTVV.

This clone appeared a few times. V is TRBV10-1 and J is TRBJ2-2; perhaps TRBD2 as D (5 bases). The CDR3 covers 17 residues. V dropped 0 bases and J dropped 6 bases, with 17 bases sitting between them. Germline V gene sequence: CDR1 WNHNN, CDR2 SYGVQD (reference sequence). CDR3 sequence: CASSESTGKVIAGELFF. In DNA, the CDR3 is TGCGCCAGCAGTGAGTCTACCGGGAAGGTAATCGCCGGGGAGCTGTTTTTT.

V gene TRBV28 combines with J gene TRBJ1-4, with D possibly being TRBD1 (5 bases). Trimming took 8 bases from V and 5 from J, leaving 15 bases between them. The germline V gene encodes CDR1 MDHEN and CDR2 SYDVKM. The CDR3 is 14 residues long. The CDR3 protein is CASGWGGQNEKLFF. The CDR3 DNA reads as TGTGCCAGCGGGTGGGGGGGTCAGAATGAAAAACTGTTTTTT.

For the CDR3, the DNA is TGTGCCAGCAGCGGAACCGGGACTAGCGGCACCGGGGAGCTGTTTTTT. This gives the protein CASSGTGTSGTGELFF. The chain links TRBV9 to TRBJ2-2; 11 bases match TRBD2. With V trimmed by 3 bases and J by 4 bases, 5 bases remained unmatched. Germline loops: CDR1 SGDLS, CDR2 YYNGEE. The CDR3 covers 16 residues.

The rearrangement links TRBV28 to TRBJ2-7; D is unclear. This CDR3 has 12 residues. Germline CDR1 and CDR2: MDHEN and SYDVKM. The ends were cut back, 1 base at V and 5 bases at J, with 6 bases in the middle. This CDR3 reads CASSLSQDEQYF. The DNA of the CDR3 is TGTGCCAGCAGTTTATCTCAGGACGAGCAGTACTTC.

V is TRBV5-1 and J is TRBJ1-1; TRBD1 is a possible D gene (6 bases). The germline V and J ends were trimmed by 4 bases and 3 bases, with 13 bases remaining between them. The CDR3 length is 14 residues. Germline V gives CDR1 SGHRS, CDR2 YFSETQ. The CDR3: CASSAQGIDTEAFF. The CDR3 nucleotides read TGCGCCAGCAGCGCGCAGGGGATTGACACTGAAGCTTTCTTT.

The chain has TRBV9 and TRBJ2-2; D perhaps matches TRBD2 (5 bases). The CDR3 consists of 13 residues. The germline gives CDR1 SGDLS, CDR2 YYNGEE. Trimming stripped 1 base from V and 4 bases from J, with 5 bases between. The CDR3, as DNA: TGTGCCAGCAGCGTAAGCGGCACCGGGGAGCTGTTTTTT. It yields the protein CASSVSGTGELFF.

The chain joins TRBV3-1 (or the pseudogene TRBV3-2) to TRBJ2-1; no clear D gene. Per the germline V gene, CDR1 is LGHDT and CDR2 is YNNKEL (reference sequence). This CDR3 is 12 amino acids long. V shed 5 bases and J shed 6 bases, with 8 bases lying between them. CDR3 sequence: CASSDHFNEQFF. In DNA, the CDR3 is TGTGCCAGCAGCGATCACTTCAATGAGCAGTTCTTC.

The chain combines TRBV7-9 with TRBJ1-2; 7 nucleotides align to TRBD1. The CDR3 totals 15 residues. The V gene end was trimmed by 3 bases and the J gene end by 4 bases; junction bases not matched to a gene: 8. The germline V gene encodes CDR1 SEHNR and CDR2 FQNEAQ (reference sequence). The CDR3 region has the DNA TGTGCCAGCAGCTTCCGGGACAGAGCCTCCTATGGCTACACCTTC. Translation: CASSFRDRASYGYTF.

This sequence joins TRBV5-1 and TRBJ2-3; no clear D. The CDR3 extends over 13 amino acids. CDR1 is SGHRS, CDR2 YFSETQ, per germline. The V end lost 8 bases, the J end lost 1 base, and 11 bases lay between the germline ends. In DNA form, the CDR3 reads TGCGCCAGTGCGACTGCGGGCACAGATACGCAGTATTTT. Amino acids: CASATAGTDTQYF.